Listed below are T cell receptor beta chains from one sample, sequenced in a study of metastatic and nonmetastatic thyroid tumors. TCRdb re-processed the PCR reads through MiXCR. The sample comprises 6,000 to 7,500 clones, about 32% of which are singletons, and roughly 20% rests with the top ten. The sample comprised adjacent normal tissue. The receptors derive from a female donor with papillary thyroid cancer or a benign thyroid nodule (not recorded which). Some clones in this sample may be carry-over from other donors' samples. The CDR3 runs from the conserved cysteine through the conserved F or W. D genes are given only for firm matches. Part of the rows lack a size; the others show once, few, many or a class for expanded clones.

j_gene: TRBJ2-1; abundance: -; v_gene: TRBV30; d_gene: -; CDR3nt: TGTGCCTGGAGTAGCGAGGGCCATTATATCACTGAGCAGTTCTTC; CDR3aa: CAWSSEGHYITEQFF
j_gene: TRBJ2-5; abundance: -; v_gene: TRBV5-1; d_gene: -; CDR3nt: TGCGCCAGCAGCTTTATCGCTCAGGTGGGAGAGACCCAGTACTTC; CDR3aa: CASSFIAQVGETQYF
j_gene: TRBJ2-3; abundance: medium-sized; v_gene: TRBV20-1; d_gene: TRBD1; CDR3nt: TGCAGTGCCCCGGGACAGGGTTTCGATGATACGCAGTATTTT; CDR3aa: CSAPGQGFDDTQYF
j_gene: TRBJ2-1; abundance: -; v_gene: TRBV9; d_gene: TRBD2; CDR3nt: TGTGCCAGCAGCGTAGGTCCTAGCGGGGGCGACAATGAGCAGTTCTTC; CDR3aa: CASSVGPSGGDNEQFF
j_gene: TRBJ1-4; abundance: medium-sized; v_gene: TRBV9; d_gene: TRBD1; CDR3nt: TGTGCCAGCAGCGTACCAGGGGGTAATGAAAAACTGTTTTTT; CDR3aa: CASSVPGGNEKLFF
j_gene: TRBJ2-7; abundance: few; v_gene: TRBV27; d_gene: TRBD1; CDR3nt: TGTGCCAGCAGTGAGGGGGCCCACAGGGCTAGCGAGCAGTACTTC; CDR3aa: CASSEGAHRASEQYF
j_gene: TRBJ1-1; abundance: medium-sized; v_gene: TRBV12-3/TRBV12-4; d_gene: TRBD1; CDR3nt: TGTGCCAGCAGTTCCCGGACAGGGAGCTTTGAAGCTTTCTTT; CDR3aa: CASSSRTGSFEAFF
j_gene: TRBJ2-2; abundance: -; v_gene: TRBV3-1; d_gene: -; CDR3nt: TGTGCCAGCAGGCAGGCGTTCGGTCCCACCGGGGAGCTGTTTTTT; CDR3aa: CASRQAFGPTGELFF
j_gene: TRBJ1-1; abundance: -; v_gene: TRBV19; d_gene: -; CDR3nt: TGTGCCAGTAGTAGGGGGATGAACACTGAAGCTTTCTTT; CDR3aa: CASSRGMNTEAFF
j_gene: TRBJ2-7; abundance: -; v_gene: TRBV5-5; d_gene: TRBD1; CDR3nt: TGTGCCAGCAGCCAAGACAGGGGACTCGAGCAGTACTTC; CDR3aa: CASSQDRGLEQYF
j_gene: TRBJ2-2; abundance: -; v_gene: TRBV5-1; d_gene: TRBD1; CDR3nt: TGCGCCAGCAGCCGAGGAGGGACAGGGTACACCGGGGAGCTGTTTTTT; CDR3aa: CASSRGGTGYTGELFF
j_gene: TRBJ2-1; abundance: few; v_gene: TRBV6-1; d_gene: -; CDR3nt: TGTGCCAGCTCAGACACTGGACGCGGTGAGCAGTTCTTC; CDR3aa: CASSDTGRGEQFF
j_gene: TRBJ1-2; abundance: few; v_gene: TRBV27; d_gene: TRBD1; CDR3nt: TGTGCCAGCAGTCTCATGACAGGGGGCACCTATGGCTACACCTTC; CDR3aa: CASSLMTGGTYGYTF
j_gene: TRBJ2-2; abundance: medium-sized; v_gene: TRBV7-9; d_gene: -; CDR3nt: TGTGCCAGCAGCTTAGATATTGAGAACACCGGGGAGCTGTTTTTT; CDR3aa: CASSLDIENTGELFF
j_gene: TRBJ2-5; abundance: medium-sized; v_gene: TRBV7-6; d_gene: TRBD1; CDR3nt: TGTGCCAGCAGCACTGGGACAGTCGAGTACTTC; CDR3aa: CASSTGTVEYF
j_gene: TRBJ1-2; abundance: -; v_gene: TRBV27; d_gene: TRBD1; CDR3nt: TGTGCCAGCAGCAAATCGACAGGGGGCGGTAGGCTCTATGGCTACACCTTC; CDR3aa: CASSKSTGGGRLYGYTF